This T cell receptor beta chain was sequenced during a study of blood T cell repertoires in COVID-19. This CDR3 has 14 amino acids. Per the germline V gene, CDR1 is SNHLY and CDR2 is FYNNEI. V was shortened by 7 bases and J by 6 bases, with 15 bases between the two germline ends. This table comes from immunoSEQ multiplex PCR, and its TCRdb copy is limited to in-frame clones, with some not included. The table has under 250,000 clones, 88% seen once. The clonotype originates from a man between 45 and 60 years old with COVID-19, enrolled during active disease. The V gene is TRBV2, the J gene TRBJ1-4; D remains unclear. The source material was peripheral blood. DNA for the CDR3: TGTGCCAGCACCCCCGGGATACACTATGAAAAACTGTTTTTT. Protein sequence: CASTPGIHYEKLFF. Looking up the rest from reference TRBV2 and TRBJ1-4 gives the full variable domain: EPEVTQTPSHQVTQMGQEVILRCVPISNHLYFYWYRQILGQKVEFLVSFYNNEISEKSEIFDDQFSVERPDGSNFTLKIRSTKLEDSAMYFCASTPGIHYEKLFFGSGTQLSVL.